This TCR beta chain was profiled in a study of somatic mutations in cytotoxic T cells in rheumatoid arthritis. Looked up from germline, CDR1 is MNHEY and CDR2 is SMNVEV (reference sequence). This CDR3 has 15 residues. V dropped 6 bases and J dropped 0 bases, with 14 bases sitting between them. In the authors' workflow: Among patient CD8+ clones larger than 1%, matches to published virus-specific TCRB sequences were rare. Using immunoSEQ multiplex PCR, the repertoire was profiled, and TCRdb retains in-frame clones only, with some absent. The DNA was the basis for D and trimming; V, J and clone size are from that table. The table records about 1,400 clones, less than 85% of them present only once.

The V gene is TRBV27, the J gene TRBJ1-2; D is possibly TRBD1 (5 bases). This clonotype originated in an adult with rheumatoid arthritis. Sequences were obtained from CD8+ T cells sorted from blood. The CDR3 nucleotides read TGTGCCAGCAGCCTCTCAGGGCTATCTAACTATGGCTACACCTTC. This sequence encodes CASSLSGLSNYGYTF.